The next 28 T cell receptor beta chains were all read from a single sample in a study of blood T cells in healthy people across ages. A second 7 to 11 cycle PCR used barcoded and J-beta primers. TCRdb reprocessed the 5' RACE reads with MiXCR, giving one entry per CDR3 protein. The table shows 1,800,000 or so distinct CDR3 sequences, with about 39% occurring only once. The material sequenced was blood. The receptor source for this set is a human donor in good health.

V usage is TRBV15 and J usage is TRBJ2-3; unclear D gene. V was trimmed by 3 bases and J by 0 bases, leaving 7 bases between them. CDR3 length: 14 amino acids. From germline, CDR1 is LNHNV and CDR2 YYDKDF (reference sequence). The CDR3 DNA is TGTGCCACCAGCAGGATGGACAGCACAGATACGCAGTATTTT. Its translation is CATSRMDSTDTQYF.

The rearrangement uses TRBV4-3 and TRBJ2-3; 7 bases match TRBD1. Germline V gene sequence: CDR1 LGHNA, CDR2 YSLEER. V shed 4 bases, J shed 3 bases, and the junction held 7 bases outside the gene matches. This CDR3 comprises 15 residues. This CDR3 is CASSLGDRTTDTQYF. The CDR3 nucleotides read TGCGCCAGCAGCCTCGGGGACAGAACTACAGATACGCAGTATTTT.

This clonotype turned up a few times. It is unclear where the CDR3 begins or ends on the DNA, so no DNA is shown, and the CDR3 is as TCRdb lists it. The V call is TRBV29-1, the J call TRBJ1-5; TRBD1 is the table's D call, not checked against the DNA. With termini counted, the CDR3 has 14 amino acids. The germline gives CDR1 SQVTM, CDR2 ANQGSEA. The CDR3 sequence is CSVATGNSNQPRHF.

The chain has TRBV15 and TRBJ2-3; D is tentatively TRBD1 or TRBD2 (5 bases each). Germline values: CDR1 LNHNV, CDR2 YYDKDF (reference sequence). The CDR3 length is 14 residues. Deletions cut 5 bases from V and 2 bases from J, with 11 bases between. The chain's CDR3 is CATSGGASTDTQYF. The CDR3 bases are TGTGCCACCAGCGGGGGAGCCTCCACAGATACGCAGTATTTT.

This sequence joins TRBV7-9 and TRBJ2-4; D not certain. The J call is uncertain, as TRBJ2-7 better fits the DNA end. The CDR3 runs to 15 residues. Looked up from germline, CDR1 is SEHNR and CDR2 is FQNEAQ (reference sequence). The CDR3 is CASSSDGSSGYEQYF. CDR3 nucleotide sequence: TGTGCCAGCAGCTCCGATGGCTCCTCAGGATACGAGCAGTACTTC.

This chain uses TRBV5-1 with TRBJ1-4; TRBD1 is a possible D gene (5 bases). Between the trimmed V and J ends, which lost 0 bases and 5 bases, there was a span of 11 bases. The CDR3 extends over 15 amino acids. Germline CDR1 and CDR2: SGHRS and YFSETQ. CDR3: CASSLEPGQNEKLFF. Written as DNA, the CDR3 is TGCGCCAGCAGCTTGGAGCCAGGGCAGAATGAAAAACTGTTTTTT.

Only a few counts were recorded for this clonotype. This chain joins TRBV4-2 and TRBJ1-2; 8 bases are shared with TRBD1. The germline gives CDR1 LGHNA, CDR2 YNFKEQ. The ends lost 5 bases at V and 6 bases at J; junction bases unmatched: 5. This CDR3 comprises 13 residues. CDR3 sequence: CASSDDRGNGYTF. The CDR3 region has the DNA TGTGCCAGCAGCGACGACAGGGGTAATGGCTACACCTTC.

The gene calls are TRBV28 and TRBJ2-4; maybe TRBD1 (6 bases). Trimming left V 7 bases short and J 8 bases short, with 18 bases between. CDR1 MDHEN and CDR2 SYDVKM come from the germline V gene. The CDR3 runs to 14 residues. The DNA for the CDR3 is TGTGCCAGCACCCCGACCGGACAGTACGACATTCAGTACTTC. The encoded protein is CASTPTGQYDIQYF.

This chain joins TRBV4-1 and TRBJ2-3; TRBD1 might be the D (5 bases). In germline, CDR1 is MGHRA, CDR2 YSYEKL. This CDR3 comprises 15 residues. Trimming shortened V by 0 bases and J by 5 bases, and 12 bases separated the two germline ends. The CDR3 DNA reads TGCGCCAGCAGCCAAGATCCGACAGACGAAGATACGCAGTATTTT. Amino acids: CASSQDPTDEDTQYF.

V usage is TRBV29-1 and J usage is TRBJ2-3, with D unresolved. This CDR3 contains 13 residues. Per the germline V gene, CDR1 is SQVTM and CDR2 is ANQGSEA. Between the trimmed V and J ends, which lost 7 bases and 4 bases, there was a span of 15 bases. In DNA form, the CDR3 reads TGCAGCGGACTTTTGGGGTATTCAGATACGCAGTATTTT. This sequence encodes CSGLLGYSDTQYF.

Only a few counts were recorded for this clonotype. The chain recombines TRBV3-1 with TRBJ2-3, with 9 nucleotides matching TRBD1. This CDR3 is built from 17 residues. The V gene's germline CDR1 is LGHDT and CDR2 YNNKEL (reference sequence). Trimming at V came to 4 bases and at J to 2 bases, leaving 10 bases not matched to a gene. CDR3 sequence: CASSPRGQGRSTDTQYF. Written as DNA, the CDR3 is TGTGCCAGCAGCCCTAGAGGACAGGGGCGTTCCACAGATACGCAGTATTTT.

This clonotype was seen only a few times. One junction end disagrees with the germline gene, perhaps due to a read error. The chain couples TRBV7-7 to TRBJ2-4; 9 nucleotides align to TRBD1. Gene TRBJ2-7 matches the end of the DNA better, so the J call may be wrong. The CDR3 contains 15 residues. Germline V gives CDR1 SSHAT, CDR2 FNYEAQ (reference sequence). CDR3: CASSLEPGQGGEQYF. DNA for the CDR3: TGTGCTAGCAGCTTAGAACCGGGACAGGGAGGCGAGCAGTACTTC.

This clonotype occurred a few times. This chain joins TRBV7-9 and TRBJ2-4, with D perhaps TRBD1 (6 bases). The J call may be faulty, since TRBJ2-7 better matches the DNA end. CDR3 length equals 15 residues. Germline V CDR1 and CDR2: SEHNR, FQNEAQ (reference sequence). The DNA for the CDR3 is TGTGCCAGCAGCTTACACCGGGACACAGACTACGAGCAGTACTTC. Translated, it gives CASSLHRDTDYEQYF.

This clonotype was seen a handful of times. The chain joins TRBV28 to TRBJ1-2, with a possible D match to TRBD1 (5 bases). This CDR3 comprises 14 residues. The germline V and J ends were trimmed by 7 bases and 2 bases, with 14 bases remaining between them. Germline V gives CDR1 MDHEN, CDR2 SYDVKM. CDR3 sequence reads: CASTRGGMNYGYTF. The CDR3 DNA reads TGTGCCAGCACTCGGGGGGGTATGAACTATGGCTACACCTTC.

This clonotype was seen once. The chain joins TRBV6-2 or TRBV6-3 to TRBJ1-4; D is perhaps TRBD1 (5 bases). The ends were cut back, 2 bases at V and 11 bases at J, with 12 bases in the middle. Per germline, CDR1 MNHEY and CDR2 SVGEGT. This CDR3 is built from 13 residues. CDR3 in DNA: TGTGCCAGCAGTTACGGGACTCCTGTGAAACTGTTTTTT. The encoded protein is CASSYGTPVKLFF.

This clonotype was recorded many times. The rearrangement uses TRBV7-2 and TRBJ2-7; TRBD1 agrees at 8 bases. CDR3 length: 12 amino acids. V trimming: 5 bases; J trimming: 12 bases; junction bases outside the gene matches: 9. Germline V gene data show CDR1 as SGHTA and CDR2 as FQGNSA. CDR3 sequence (DNA): TGTGCCAGCAGCAGGGACAGGAGTGATACGTACTTC. It yields the protein CASSRDRSDTYF.

This rearrangement joins TRBV7-9 to TRBJ1-4; D remains ambiguous. Germline CDR1 is SEHNR and CDR2 is FQNEAQ (reference sequence). Trimming pared 5 bases from V and 2 bases from J, leaving 15 bases between. The CDR3 totals 16 residues. CDR3: CASSPTEGETNEKLFF. CDR3 in DNA: TGTGCCAGCAGCCCAACAGAGGGAGAGACTAATGAAAAACTGTTTTTT. The complete variable domain, with remaining parts taken from reference TRBV7-9 and TRBJ1-4, reads DTGVSQNPRHKITKRGQNVTFRCDPISEHNRLYWYRQTLGQGPEFLTYFQNEAQLEKSRLLSDRFSAERPKGSFSTLEIQRTEQGDSAMYLCASSPTEGETNEKLFFGSGTQLSVL.

The V and J genes are TRBV29-1 and TRBJ2-4; possible D gene TRBD1, 6 bases. The DNA end is a closer match to TRBJ2-5, so the J assignment may be wrong. The CDR3 loop spans 13 amino acids. Per germline, CDR1 SQVTM and CDR2 ANQGSEA. The DNA of the CDR3 is TGCAGCGTTGAACAGGGGCCACAAGAGACCCAGTACTTC. Amino acid sequence: CSVEQGPQETQYF.

This clonotype was seen more than once but under ten times. The J gene is TRBJ2-1, the V gene TRBV7-2; D remains unclear. Germline V gene data show CDR1 as SGHTA and CDR2 as FQGNSA. This CDR3 is built from 13 residues. The germline V and J ends were trimmed by 5 bases and 5 bases, with 10 bases remaining between them. In DNA form, the CDR3 reads TGTGCCAGCAGCCAAAATATTAACAATGAGCAGTTCTTC. Translating it yields CASSQNINNEQFF.

The chain has TRBV15 and TRBJ1-2, with 8 bases lining up with TRBD1. CDR1 and CDR2 from the germline V gene are LNHNV and YYDKDF (reference sequence). This CDR3 comprises 16 residues. The trim removed 5 bases at V and 4 bases at J, leaving 12 bases unmatched. The CDR3 nucleotides are TGTGCCACCAGCTGGGGAGGACAGGGAGACATCTATGGCTACACCTTC. Translation: CATSWGGQGDIYGYTF.

This chain links TRBV4-3 with TRBJ2-3, with 12 bases lining up with TRBD2. This CDR3 is built from 18 residues. After removal of 1 base from V and 2 bases from J, the junction contained 7 bases not matched to a gene. The germline V gene has CDR1 LGHNA and CDR2 YSLEER. The CDR3 region is CASSQGPSSGGATDTQYF. CDR3 sequence (DNA): TGCGCCAGCAGCCAAGGTCCGTCTAGCGGGGGGGCCACAGATACGCAGTATTTT.

This clonotype came up a few times. J is TRBJ2-1 and V is TRBV10-3; possibly TRBD2 for D (5 bases). V lost 3 bases, J lost 15 bases, and 21 bases lay in between. The CDR3 length is 14 residues. CDR1 and CDR2 (germline): ENHRY, SYGVKD. CDR3 residues: CAISDPSGRVMRFF. The CDR3 DNA sequence: TGTGCCATCAGTGATCCGTCGGGAAGGGTAATGCGGTTCTTC.

This clonotype was seen a few times. V gene TRBV15 combines with J gene TRBJ2-1; possible D gene TRBD2, 5 bases. V was cut by 4 bases and J by 6 bases, with 16 bases left in between. CDR1 is LNHNV, CDR2 YYDKDF, per germline (reference sequence). The CDR3 covers 15 residues. The CDR3 DNA sequence: TGTGCCACCAGCACTAAGGCGGAGGTTGGCAATGAGCAGTTCTTC. It yields the protein CATSTKAEVGNEQFF.

The chain carries TRBV7-2 and TRBJ2-1; D could derive from TRBD1 or TRBD2 (5 bases each). The CDR3 runs to 13 residues. Germline-derived CDR1 and CDR2 are SGHTA and FQGNSA. V shed 1 base and J shed 13 bases, with 14 bases lying between them. Here the CDR3 DNA reads TGTGCCAGCAGCTTAGAGGATGGGACCCCCCAGTTCTTC. Protein product: CASSLEDGTPQFF.

With regard to this clonotype: Relative to the germline gene, one junction end is altered; a read error may explain this. CDR3 DNA: TGTGTCACCAGCAGAGGCGGACAGGGGCCCTATGGCTACACCTTC. This gives the protein CVTSRGGQGPYGYTF. This chain connects TRBV15 to TRBJ1-2; TRBD1 agrees at 9 bases. The CDR3 length is 15 residues. From germline, CDR1 is LNHNV and CDR2 YYDKDF (reference sequence). Full variable domain (outside the CDR3, taken from reference TRBV15 and TRBJ1-2): DAMVIQNPRYQVTQFGKPVTLSCSQTLNHNVMYWYQQKSSQAPKLLFHYYDKDFNNEADTPDNFQSRRPNTSFCFLDIRSPGLGDTAMYLCVTSRGGQGPYGYTFGSGTRLTVV.

This clonotype was seen repeatedly, ten times or more. The chain couples TRBV18 to TRBJ2-7, with a weak D call TRBD1 (6 bases). Germline V lookup: CDR1 KGHSH, CDR2 LQKENI. This CDR3 spans 14 amino acids. V was cut by 8 bases and J by 0 bases, with 14 bases left in between. This chain's CDR3 is CASSPGVSSYEQYF. Written as DNA, the CDR3 is TGTGCCAGCAGCCCAGGGGTAAGCTCCTACGAGCAGTACTTC.

The CDR3 reads CASSPAAYNEQFF. The CDR3 DNA sequence: TGTGCCAGCAGCCCGGCGGCCTACAATGAGCAGTTCTTC. This rearrangement joins TRBV7-9 to TRBJ2-1; no firm D call. V was pared by 5 bases and J by 2 bases, with 7 bases between. CDR3 length equals 13 residues. Looked up from germline, CDR1 is SEHNR and CDR2 is FQNEAQ (reference sequence).

Only a few counts were recorded for this clonotype. The genes are TRBV20-1 and TRBJ2-7; TRBD2 is a possible D gene (5 bases). Germline-derived CDR1 and CDR2 are DFQATT and SNEGSKA (reference sequence). The CDR3 covers 11 residues. Trimming shortened V by 5 bases and J by 4 bases, and 9 bases separated the two germline ends. CDR3 loop: CSALERYEQYF. DNA of the CDR3: TGCAGTGCTCTGGAGCGGTACGAGCAGTACTTC.